Following are 9 T cell receptor beta chains from one sample sequenced in a study of cytomegalovirus exposure and HLA in healthy donors. The PCR contained 60 Vbeta and 13 Jbeta primers. Some clones are missing from TCRdb's copy, which holds only in-frame ones; the method was immunoSEQ multiplex PCR. The table lists some 210,000 clones, roughly 76% of them singletons. The sequencing sample was made of PBMCs. These receptors were obtained from a woman aged 25 to 39 in good health and CMV-seropositive.

Only a few counts were recorded for this clone. The chain uses TRBV29-1 and TRBJ2-7; D unclear. The CDR3 is made up of 12 amino acids. Per germline, CDR1 SQVTM and CDR2 ANQGSEA. Between the trimmed V and J ends, which lost 5 bases and 6 bases, there was a span of 14 bases. The CDR3 sequence: CSVKNSLAEQYF. The CDR3 DNA reads as TGCAGCGTTAAGAACTCGTTAGCCGAGCAGTACTTC.

The chain joins TRBV2 to TRBJ1-1; D gene unclear. The CDR3 length is 13 residues. Germline V gene sequence: CDR1 SNHLY, CDR2 FYNNEI. Deletions cut 4 bases from V and 4 bases from J, with 10 bases between. CDR3 residues: CASSVVSGTEAFF. In DNA, the CDR3 is TGTGCCAGCAGTGTGGTCAGTGGCACTGAAGCTTTCTTT.

V is TRBV7-9 and J is TRBJ2-7; D unresolved. This CDR3 comprises 12 residues. Trimming removed 5 bases from V and 3 bases from J, with 8 bases in between. From germline, CDR1 is SEHNR and CDR2 FQNEAQ (reference sequence). CDR3 protein: CASSPNGYEQYF. The DNA of the CDR3 is TGTGCCAGCAGCCCGAACGGCTACGAGCAGTACTTC.

The chain links TRBV5-1 to TRBJ2-3, with 9 bases lining up with TRBD2. There are 16 residues in the CDR3. Germline assignment: CDR1 SGHRS and CDR2 YFSETQ. Losses at the gene ends were 0 bases for V and 2 bases for J; bases not matched to a gene: 4. CDR3 bases: TGCGCCAGCAGCTTGGTTAGCGGGAGCCTCACAGATACGCAGTATTTT. It encodes CASSLVSGSLTDTQYF. Complete variable domain (other parts from reference TRBV5-1 and TRBJ2-3): KAGVTQTPRYLIKTRGQQVTLSCSPISGHRSVSWYQQTPGQGLQFLFEYFSETQRNKGNFPGRFSGRQFSNSRSEMNVSTLELGDSALYLCASSLVSGSLTDTQYFGPGTRLTVL.

V and J are TRBV19 and TRBJ2-1; TRBD1 agrees at 9 bases. The V segment lost 4 bases and the J segment 5 bases; nucleotides outside the gene matches: 6. CDR1 and CDR2 (germline): LNHDA, SQIVND (reference sequence). The length of the CDR3 is 15 residues. The CDR3 bases are TGTGCCAGTAGTAGCCCGGGACAGGGAGACAATGAGCAGTTCTTC. Residues: CASSSPGQGDNEQFF. Combining the CDR3 with reference TRBV19 and TRBJ2-1 gives the whole variable domain DGGITQSPKYLFRKEGQNVTLSCEQNLNHDAMYWYRQDPGQGLRLIYYSQIVNDFQKGDIAEGYSVSREKKESFPLTVTSAQKNPTAFYLCASSSPGQGDNEQFFGPGTRLTVL.

This clone came up many times. V gene TRBV6-1 combines with J gene TRBJ2-1; TRBD2 might be the D (6 bases). This CDR3 has 15 residues. In germline, CDR1 is MNHNS, CDR2 SASEGT. V lost 6 bases and J 0 bases, leaving 12 bases between the germline ends. CDR3 sequence (DNA): TGTGCCAGCAGCTGGGGGGAGAGCTCCTACAATGAGCAGTTCTTC. Translated, it gives CASSWGESSYNEQFF.

V is TRBV6-5 and J is TRBJ1-2; D possibly corresponds to TRBD1 (5 bases). V was pared by 5 bases and J by 7 bases, with 14 bases between. The CDR3 is 13 residues long. Germline CDR1 and CDR2: MNHEY and SVGAGI. The CDR3 is CASSQGPTAGYTF. The CDR3 DNA reads TGTGCCAGCAGTCAAGGTCCGACAGCTGGCTACACCTTC.

This sequence joins TRBV5-4 and TRBJ1-1, with D perhaps matching TRBD1 (5 bases). The CDR3 runs 14 residues. V was trimmed by 4 bases and J by 4 bases, leaving 14 bases between them. CDR1 SGHNT and CDR2 YYREEE come from the germline V gene (reference sequence). CDR3 DNA: TGTGCCAGCAGCGCCTTGGGGGGAAGCACTGAAGCTTTCTTT. It encodes CASSALGGSTEAFF.

This chain uses TRBV7-2 with TRBJ2-2; tentatively, D is TRBD2 (6 bases). The ends were cut back, 4 bases at V and 5 bases at J, with 14 bases in the middle. In germline, CDR1 is SGHTA, CDR2 FQGNSA. This CDR3 comprises 15 residues. The CDR3 DNA reads as TGTGCCAGCAGCTACCGCGGGATCCGAACCGGGGAGCTGTTTTTT. Translating it yields CASSYRGIRTGELFF.